Detailed here is one TCR beta chain. Its target antigen remains unknown. Per-base qualities were not stored, and no clone one base away is much larger. CDR1 and CDR2, looked up from the germline V gene, are MGHRA and YSYEKL. Trimming costs V 0 bases and J 4 bases, and their ends lie 9 bases apart. Counted from cysteine to phenylalanine, this CDR3 has 14 amino acids. Only the CDR3 DNA stays, 42 bases, in frame from base 1. Genomic DNA was extracted with the Qiagen DNeasy kit from unsorted PBMCs and from negatively selected CD4+ and CD8+ fractions. Using primers that anneal to V and J segments, immunoSEQ multiplex PCR amplified the TCR beta CDR3 regions. A synthetic immune receptor repertoire was used to minimize amplification bias, and any remaining bias was removed computationally after sequencing. The authors processed their data as follows. Custom Python scripts were used to quantify repertoire diversity as the Shannon entropy index. Unsorted, CD4+ and CD8+ repertoires were analyzed separately, except for combined analyses in which CD4+ and CD8+ sequences were merged in silico. A clone counted as expanded when the clone's frequency after treatment rose at least 2-fold relative to C1D1, and clones undetected at baseline were given a pseudocount of 0.5. Singleton clones were defined as clones with 0 or 1 copy at C1D1, and non-singleton clones were defined as clones with 2 or more copies. Clones expanded in unsorted samples were labelled as CD4+, CD8+ or unknown by matching protein sequences in sorted samples from the same patient. Wilcoxon tests on paired samples were used to test diversity changes from C1D1 to C4D1. In its TCRdb copy, this immuneACCESS table keeps in-frame sequences only and misses some clones. Where compared with another copy, unresolved V genes explain less than half of these, and the others have no known cause. The V and J calls and clone size are taken from that table; D and trimming were inferred from the DNA. The sample table lists about 30,000 clones, about 88% of them with a count of one. 0.4% to 0.5% of the sample comes from the top ten.

The sample's time point label is to be understood as: cycle 4 day 1 (C4D1), after more than five weeks of nivolumab. All trial patients had relapsed after autologous stem cell transplantation, with cohorts A, B and C differing in prior brentuximab vedotin exposure. CD4+ T cells were purified from thawed PBMCs by magnetic negative selection with a Miltenyi CD4+ T cell isolation kit. The trial cohort was composed of about 60 patients with relapsed/refractory classical Hodgkin lymphoma, for whom complete response, partial response or progressive disease was recorded as best overall response. Trial patients were treated with single-agent nivolumab in the multi-cohort phase II CheckMate 205 trial. An independent review committee assessed best overall response by applying the 2007 International Working Group response criteria. Trial PBMCs were collected just before the start of nivolumab (C1D1) and during therapy at cycle 2 day 1 and cycle 4 day 1. Peripheral blood was collected in 8 mL Vacutainer Cell Preparation Tubes, from which PBMCs were isolated by centrifugation and then cryopreserved. Purified CD4+ and CD8+ fractions were prepared only for cases where an additional PBMC sample was available. On LS columns in a quadroMACS separator, the magnetically labelled cells were depleted, and the flow-through was collected as the purified fraction.

The source of the sample is a study of PD-1 blockade in classical Hodgkin lymphoma (dated by TCRdb to 2020 to 2021). About the full investigation: Nivolumab dosing was 3 mg/kg intravenously every 2 weeks, continuing until either disease progression or unacceptable toxicity. The study used CyTOF and TCR beta sequencing to define a peripheral blood immune signature of response to PD-1 blockade in classical Hodgkin lymphoma.

What the work shows at the level of the full study, not this receptor alone: Newly diagnosed patients were reported to have lower baseline TCR diversity than healthy donors, and relapsed/refractory patients were reported to have lower baseline TCR diversity still. By C4D1, a significant rise was seen in CD4+ TCR diversity but not in CD8+ TCR diversity (p=0.0027 vs p=0.16), and the rise was most apparent among complete responders (p=0.02). Diversity was lower in patients who began nivolumab less than 1 year after ASCT, so these patients were left out of later analyses to avoid confounding by immune reconstitution. Baseline diversity similar to that of newly diagnosed patients was observed in trial patients achieving complete response, whereas significantly lower diversity was observed in partial responders and progressors. The study was limited to a single clinical trial cohort, and causes of repertoire differences, possibly disease activity or prior therapy, remained undefined.

The clonotype comes from a human donor with classical Hodgkin lymphoma. The specimen comprised CD4+ T cells from blood, sampled before the fourth cycle of nivolumab. The sequence links TRBV4-1 to TRBJ2-5, with the D assignment possibly TRBD1 or TRBD2, given 5 matching bases for each. The CDR3 corresponds to CASSQEGDGETQYF. The DNA sequence follows: TGCGCCAGCAGCCAAGAGGGGGATGGAGAGACCCAGTACTTC.